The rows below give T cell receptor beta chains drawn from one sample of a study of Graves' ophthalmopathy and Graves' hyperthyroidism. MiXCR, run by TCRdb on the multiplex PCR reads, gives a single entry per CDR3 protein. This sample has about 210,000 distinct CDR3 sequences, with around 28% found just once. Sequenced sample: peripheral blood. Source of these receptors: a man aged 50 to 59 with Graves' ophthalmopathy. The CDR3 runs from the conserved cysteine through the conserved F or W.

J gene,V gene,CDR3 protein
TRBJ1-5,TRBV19,CASSIGTGDQPQHF
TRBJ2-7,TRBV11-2,CASSPGGLAGTYEQYF
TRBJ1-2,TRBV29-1,CSVGPLYTGGYTF
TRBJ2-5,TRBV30,CAWETGRKETQYF
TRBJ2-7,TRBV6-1,CASSQAYEQYF
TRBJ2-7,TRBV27,CASSGASYEQYF
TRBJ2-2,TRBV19,CASSRTVSNTGELFF
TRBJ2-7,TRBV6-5,CASSRDLYEQYF
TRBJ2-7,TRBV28,CASSPDRGELYEQYF
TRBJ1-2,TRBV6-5,CASRPGQSLNYGYTF